These T cell receptor beta chains were read from a single sample in a study of T cells in tuberculosis. TCRdb's table, derived via immunoSEQ multiplex PCR, lists solely in-frame clones and lacks some. The sample lists 30,000 to 35,000 clones, around 95% seen once, with over 2% in the top ten. The sequencing input was PBMCs. Receptors originate from a donor between 10 and 35 years old with latent tuberculosis or without tuberculosis infection. Both conserved end residues are part of each CDR3. A D gene is named only where the DNA matches it firmly. For some rows the clone size is stated as once, few or many, or as a class when expanded; others skip it.

clone size	J gene	V gene	D gene	CDR3 DNA	CDR3 protein
once	TRBJ1-2	TRBV6-6	NA	TGTGCCAGCAGTTATAATACGGGGAACTATGGCTACACCTTC	CASSYNTGNYGYTF
NA	TRBJ2-7	TRBV27	NA	TGTGCCAGCAGTCCGGGTCTCAAGGCCTACGAGCAGTACTTC	CASSPGLKAYEQYF
NA	TRBJ2-1	TRBV19	TRBD1	TGTGCCAGTAGTACCCATGGGACAGACAATGAGCAGTTCTTC	CASSTHGTDNEQFF
NA	TRBJ1-1	TRBV29-1	TRBD1	TGCAGCGCCCGGACAGGTCGCATGAACACTGAAGCTTTCTTT	CSARTGRMNTEAFF
NA	TRBJ1-2	TRBV5-5	NA	TGTGCCAGCAGCTCTCTTTCGGGTACCTGGGGCTACACCTTC	CASSSLSGTWGYTF
once	TRBJ2-7	TRBV11-2	NA	TGTGCCAGCAGCTTAGTGACAGGATACGAGCAGTACTTC	CASSLVTGYEQYF
NA	TRBJ2-3	TRBV5-4	TRBD1	TGTGCCAGCAGCGTGGGACAGGGGATCGCAGATACGCAGTATTTT	CASSVGQGIADTQYF
NA	TRBJ2-5	TRBV19	NA	TGTGCCAGTAGTATTTTGGGGGGTTGGCAAGAGACCCAGTACTTC	CASSILGGWQETQYF
NA	TRBJ1-3	TRBV7-6	NA	TGTGCCAGCAGCTTAAGGGGCAGGGAATCTGGAAACACCATATATTTT	CASSLRGRESGNTIYF
NA	TRBJ2-1	TRBV7-3	TRBD1	TGTGCCAGCAGCTACCGGACAGGTTACAATGAGCAGTTCTTC	CASSYRTGYNEQFF
NA	TRBJ1-2	TRBV11-2	TRBD1	TGTGCCAGCAGCTTAGCCCCGGACAGGGCCCTCTATGGCTACACCTTC	CASSLAPDRALYGYTF
NA	TRBJ1-2	TRBV5-1	NA	TGCGCCAGCAGCTTGGACCCGGGGTCGGGAGGCTACACCTTC	CASSLDPGSGGYTF
NA	TRBJ2-3	TRBV11-2	NA	TGTGCCAGCAGCTACGGGACTCCGAGAGCCACAGATACGCAGTATTTT	CASSYGTPRATDTQYF
NA	TRBJ1-1	TRBV7-6	NA	TGTGCCAGCAGCTCACGAGGGGGGAACACTGAAGCTTTCTTT	CASSSRGGNTEAFF